One and the same sample provided the 12 T cell receptor beta chains below, sequenced in a study of graft-versus-host responses after intestinal transplantation. Intraepithelial lymphocytes and lamina propria lymphocytes were released through processing of graft tissue. The protocol was immunoSEQ multiplex PCR, while the TCRdb copy is restricted to in-frame clones and leaves out a portion. Of 20,000 to 25,000 clones in the sample, 70% to 80% were seen once. The sample in question was ileum tissue, obtained 12 days after intestinal transplant. The receptors derive from a human patient who received an intestinal transplant, so some T cells may come from the graft donor.

V and J are TRBV27 and TRBJ1-3; D perhaps matches TRBD1 (6 bases). CDR3 size: 15 residues. CDR1 and CDR2 from the germline V gene are MNHEY and SMNVEV (reference sequence). Trimming shortened V by 0 bases and J by 4 bases, and 10 bases separated the two germline ends. The CDR3 protein is CASSLSGAWGNTIYF. In DNA form, the CDR3 reads TGTGCCAGCAGTTTATCGGGGGCGTGGGGAAACACCATATATTTT.

The chain uses TRBV5-1 and TRBJ2-5, with TRBD2 matching over 7 bases. The CDR3 is made up of 14 amino acids. The ends lost 2 bases at V and 7 bases at J; junction bases unmatched: 8. Germline V gives CDR1 SGHRS, CDR2 YFSETQ. The DNA of the CDR3 is TGCGCCAGCAGCTTTAGGCTGACGGGAGGGACCCAGTACTTC. This translates into CASSFRLTGGTQYF.

DNA of the CDR3: TGCGCCAGCAGTCAGGGCGTCCGCTACACCTTC. This gives the protein CASSQGVRYTF. The chain is built from TRBV23-1 and TRBJ1-2; D is ambiguous. TRBV23-1 is labeled an ORF, and its function is uncertain. The ends were cut back, 3 bases at V and 9 bases at J, with 8 bases in the middle. The CDR3 loop spans 11 amino acids.

This chain uses TRBV27 with TRBJ1-1; TRBD1 agrees at 7 bases. This CDR3 spans 12 amino acids. CDR1 MNHEY and CDR2 SMNVEV come from the germline V gene (reference sequence). After removal of 6 bases from V and 8 bases from J, the junction contained 6 bases not matched to a gene. The CDR3 reads CASSGTEPEAFF. The CDR3 bases are TGTGCCAGCAGCGGGACAGAACCCGAAGCTTTCTTT.

The rearrangement uses TRBV11-2 and TRBJ2-1, with D possibly being TRBD2 (6 bases). The CDR3 has 12 residues. Between the trimmed V and J ends, which lost 4 bases and 9 bases, there was a span of 10 bases. Germline CDR1 reads SGHAT; CDR2 reads FQNNGV. CDR3 sequence (DNA): TGTGCCAGCAGCTCCCTGGGGGGTGAGCAGTTCTTC. This sequence encodes CASSSLGGEQFF.

J is TRBJ1-1 and V is TRBV7-2; tentatively, D is TRBD1 (5 bases). V lost 1 base, J lost 1 base, and 10 bases lay in between. The V gene's germline CDR1 is SGHTA and CDR2 FQGNSA. The CDR3 contains 15 residues. For the CDR3, the DNA is TGTGCCAGCAGCTTAGTTCTCGGACAGAACACTGAAGCTTTCTTT. Amino acid sequence: CASSLVLGQNTEAFF. The full variable domain, completed using reference TRBV7-2 and TRBJ1-1, is GAGVSQSPSNKVTEKGKDVELRCDPISGHTALYWYRQSLGQGLEFLIYFQGNSAPDKSGLPSDRFSAERTGGSVSTLTIQRTQQEDSAVYLCASSLVLGQNTEAFFGQGTRLTVV.

The V and J genes are TRBV5-1 and TRBJ2-7, with TRBD1 as a possible D gene (6 bases). The CDR3 runs to 11 residues. Germline CDR1 reads SGHRS; CDR2 reads YFSETQ. V lost 7 bases, J lost 5 bases, and 10 bases lay in between. The CDR3 bases are TGCGCCAGCGGAGAGGGGGACGAGCAGTACTTC. Translated, it gives CASGEGDEQYF.

The CDR3 loop is CASSRAGEDNEQFF. DNA for the CDR3: TGTGCCAGCAGTAGAGCGGGGGAAGACAATGAGCAGTTCTTC. The chain employs TRBV7-8 and TRBJ2-1; TRBD2 matches at 8 bases. The junction had 6 bases not matched to a gene; V was cut back by 6 bases and J by 5 bases. Germline loops: CDR1 SGHVS, CDR2 FQNEAQ. The CDR3 is 14 amino acids.

This chain uses TRBV9 with TRBJ2-3, with 10 bases aligning to TRBD1. Germline trimming cut 4 bases from V and 2 bases from J; bases unmatched to any gene: 10. Germline V gene lookup returns CDR1 SGDLS and CDR2 YYNGEE. This CDR3 has 17 amino acids. The CDR3 loop reads CASSPAPGQGPTDTQYF. The CDR3 DNA is TGTGCCAGCAGCCCCGCCCCGGGACAGGGGCCCACAGATACGCAGTATTTT.

In DNA form, the CDR3 reads TGTGCCAGTAGCACGACAGGGGTGCGTTCACCCCTCCACTTT. Protein product: CASSTTGVRSPLHF. The chain has TRBV19 and TRBJ1-6, with 8 nucleotides matching TRBD1. The CDR3 extends over 14 amino acids. Germline-derived CDR1 and CDR2 are LNHDA and SQIVND (reference sequence). V lost 6 bases and J lost 9; bases outside the gene matches: 7.

In its sample, this clone was seen once. The chain employs TRBV6-4 and TRBJ2-7; D possibly corresponds to TRBD2 (6 bases). The germline CDR1 and CDR2 sequences are MRHNA and SNTAGT. V lost 7 bases to trimming and J lost 7 bases, with 11 bases between them. This CDR3 is built from 11 residues. The chain's CDR3 is CASKGGGEQYF. The CDR3 region has the DNA TGTGCCAGCAAGGGTGGGGGGGAGCAGTACTTC.

This clone was seen a single time. J is TRBJ2-5 and V is TRBV9, with 12 bases lining up with TRBD2. Germline assignment: CDR1 SGDLS and CDR2 YYNGEE. With 3 bases clipped from V and 5 bases from J, the junction kept 8 bases outside the gene matches. The CDR3 loop spans 16 amino acids. CDR3 sequence: CASSAPLAGGPETQYF. CDR3 DNA sequence: TGTGCCAGCAGCGCCCCCCTAGCGGGGGGGCCGGAGACCCAGTACTTC. Supplemented by reference TRBV9 and TRBJ2-5, the full variable domain reads DSGVTQTPKHLITATGQRVTLRCSPRSGDLSVYWYQQSLDQGLQFLIQYYNGEERAKGNILERFSAQQFPDLHSELNLSSLELGDSALYFCASSAPLAGGPETQYFGPGTRLLVL.